These 6 T cell receptor beta chains came from one sample sequenced in a study of T cell responses to AZD1222 COVID-19 vaccine. This table comes from immunoSEQ multiplex PCR, and its TCRdb copy is limited to in-frame clones, with some not included. The repertoire holds 90,000 to 120,000 clones, with approximately 86% as singletons. Here the sequenced sample was peripheral blood, taken on day 0 of AZD1222 vaccination. The receptors were sampled from an adult in good health.

As DNA, the CDR3 is TGTGCCAGCAGCTATCCAACCGGGCGGGAGAACTACAATGAGCAGTTCTTC. Protein product: CASSYPTGRENYNEQFF. V gene TRBV21-1 combines with J gene TRBJ2-1; the D call of TRBD2 is as the table states it, not checked on the DNA. TRBV21-1 is a pseudogene segment. The CDR3 extends over 17 amino acids.

The J gene is TRBJ1-3, the V gene TRBV5-1; unclear D gene. V gave up 0 bases and J gave up 3 bases, with 4 bases separating them. Germline-derived CDR1 and CDR2 are SGHRS and YFSETQ. This CDR3 contains 13 residues. The CDR3 DNA is TGCGCCAGCAGCTTGGCTGATGGAAACACCATATATTTT. Its translation: CASSLADGNTIYF. Supplemented by reference TRBV5-1 and TRBJ1-3, the full variable domain reads KAGVTQTPRYLIKTRGQQVTLSCSPISGHRSVSWYQQTPGQGLQFLFEYFSETQRNKGNFPGRFSGRQFSNSRSEMNVSTLELGDSALYLCASSLADGNTIYFGEGSWLTVV.

The chain has TRBV24-1 and TRBJ2-5, with TRBD2 as a possible D gene (5 bases). CDR3 size: 13 residues. Germline CDR1 and CDR2: KGHDR and SFDVKD. Trimming removed 5 bases at V and 3 bases at J, with 9 bases between. CDR3 nucleotide sequence: TGTGCCACCAGTGTGGGAGCGGAAGAGACCCAGTACTTC. This codes for CATSVGAEETQYF.

This rearrangement joins TRBV2 to TRBJ1-2, with D unresolved. V lost 1 base, J lost 8 bases, and 11 bases lay in between. Germline CDR1 reads SNHLY; CDR2 reads FYNNEI. This CDR3 spans 13 amino acids. The CDR3 sequence is CASSEGPRRGYTF. The CDR3 DNA is TGTGCCAGCAGTGAAGGCCCGAGGCGCGGCTACACCTTC. The entire variable domain, with the rest obtained from reference TRBV2 and TRBJ1-2, is as follows: EPEVTQTPSHQVTQMGQEVILRCVPISNHLYFYWYRQILGQKVEFLVSFYNNEISEKSEIFDDQFSVERPDGSNFTLKIRSTKLEDSAMYFCASSEGPRRGYTFGSGTRLTVV.

This clone was detected once. The chain is built from TRBV30 and TRBJ1-5; D not certain. CDR1 is GTSNPN and CDR2 is SVGIG in the germline V gene (reference sequence). V gave up 1 base and J gave up 1 base, with 17 bases separating them. This CDR3 spans 17 amino acids. The CDR3 DNA is TGTGCCTGGAGTGCCCATTCCGGGGTCGGGAGCAATCAGCCCCAGCATTTT. Translating gives CAWSAHSGVGSNQPQHF.

V and J are TRBV18 and TRBJ1-3; no definite D call. The germline gives CDR1 KGHSH, CDR2 LQKENI. V lost 8 bases to trimming and J lost 0 bases, with 11 bases between them. The length of the CDR3 is 14 residues. The CDR3 region has the DNA TGTGCCAGCCCCACCACTAACTCTGGAAACACCATATATTTT. It codes for CASPTTNSGNTIYF.